Below are 30 T cell receptor beta chains sequenced from a single sample in a study of T cells in Graves' hyperthyroidism and ophthalmopathy (dated by TCRdb to the late 2010s). The library came from multiplex PCR. Sequenced on an Illumina HiSeq 2000. TCR beta CDR3 regions were amplified from RNA transcripts. For the first round of RT-PCR on the TCR CDR3, the HTBI primer set was used together with the Qiagen OneStep RT-PCR kit. TCRdb trimmed public reads at Q25 via fastp, called clones via MiXCR and kept in-frame beta chains. Entries are consolidated by CDR3 protein sequence, retaining the most common genes and DNA. In this sample the table shows hundreds of thousands of distinct CDR3 sequences, approximately 20% of which occur a single time. Of the sample, roughly 44% is held by the ten largest clones. What was sequenced was blood. These receptors originate from a man between 40 and 49 years old with Graves' ophthalmopathy.

Ten or more counts support this clonotype. The gene calls are TRBV3-1 and TRBJ1-1; D is possibly TRBD1 (6 bases). Germline assignment: CDR1 LGHDT and CDR2 YNNKEL (reference sequence). This CDR3 comprises 15 residues. The V end was cut by 0 bases, the J end by 4 bases, with 12 bases between. The CDR3 DNA reads as TGTGCCAGCAGCCAAGATTGGGAGGGGGGCACTGAAGCTTTCTTT. Translated, it gives CASSQDWEGGTEAFF.

Remarks on this clonotype: At one end, the junction sequence differs from germline, possibly due to a read error. The J gene is TRBJ2-1, the V gene TRBV28, with TRBD2 identical over 12 bases. Germline CDR1 and CDR2: MDHEN and SYDVKM. The CDR3 loop spans 18 amino acids. For the CDR3, the DNA is TGTGCCAGCAGTTTGGGACTAGCGGGTGAGTCGTACTACAATCAGCAGTTCTTC. Translation gives CASSLGLAGESYYNQQFF. The whole variable domain, remainder taken from reference TRBV28 and TRBJ2-1, is DVKVTQSSRYLVKRTGEKVFLECVQDMDHENMFWYRQDPGLGLRLIYFSYDVKMKEKGDIPEGYSVSREKKERFSLILESASTNQTSMYLCASSLGLAGESYYNQQFFGPGTRLTVL.

Ten or more counts support this clonotype. The chain carries TRBV11-2 and TRBJ2-5, with 10 bases identical to TRBD1. Germline V gene sequence: CDR1 SGHAT, CDR2 FQNNGV. V dropped 0 bases and J dropped 4; count of bases not matched to a gene: 14. The CDR3 covers 19 residues. DNA of the CDR3: TGTGCCAGCAGCTTAGACCGGGACAGGGGTTTCAGCGACCGAGAGACCCAGTACTTC. Protein sequence: CASSLDRDRGFSDRETQYF.

V gene TRBV4-1 combines with J gene TRBJ1-1; 7 bases agree with TRBD1. The CDR3 extends over 18 amino acids. With V trimmed by 4 bases and J by 5 bases, 19 bases remained unmatched. The germline gives CDR1 MGHRA, CDR2 YSYEKL. CDR3 DNA sequence: TGCGCCAGCAGCCCGCGCGGTCCGGGACAGACCTTGGGAACTGAAGCTTTCTTT. Protein product: CASSPRGPGQTLGTEAFF.

This clonotype has just a few counts. V and J are TRBV12-3 or TRBV12-4 and TRBJ2-7; D uncertain. The CDR3 is made up of 14 amino acids. V dropped 5 bases and J dropped 0 bases, with 11 bases sitting between them. This CDR3 is CASSRASSSYEQYF. The DNA for the CDR3 is TGTGCCAGCAGTCGGGCTTCCAGCTCCTACGAGCAGTACTTC.

The chain couples TRBV5-1 to TRBJ1-4; no firm D call. The CDR3 is 14 amino acids. Per the germline V gene, CDR1 is SGHRS and CDR2 is YFSETQ. Trimming removed 1 base from V and 8 bases from J, with 12 bases in between. The CDR3 DNA sequence: TGCGCCAGCAGCTTGACCGTAGGGAGAGAAAAACTGTTTTTT. It translates to CASSLTVGREKLFF.

This chain connects TRBV5-1 to TRBJ2-7, with 9 bases matching TRBD1. The ends lost 0 bases at V and 4 bases at J; junction bases unmatched: 11. CDR3 size: 17 residues. The germline CDR1 and CDR2 sequences are SGHRS and YFSETQ. CDR3 in DNA: TGCGCCAGCAGCTTGGGTCGGGACAGGGCTGAGATATACGAGCAGTACTTC. It encodes CASSLGRDRAEIYEQYF.

In its sample, this clonotype was seen a few times. This sequence joins TRBV12-3 or TRBV12-4 and TRBJ1-2; 7 positions match TRBD1. This CDR3 region has 14 residues. With V trimmed by 3 bases and J by 4 bases, 5 bases remained unmatched. DNA for the CDR3: TGTGCCAGCAGTTTTTTAGGGGGCGGCTATGGCTACACCTTC. It encodes CASSFLGGGYGYTF.

This clonotype was seen a handful of times. The J gene is TRBJ1-5, the V gene TRBV6-5; TRBD1 is a possible D gene (5 bases). The CDR3 consists of 14 residues. The V end lost 1 base, the J end lost 7 bases, and 11 bases lay between the germline ends. Germline CDR1 is MNHEY and CDR2 is SVGAGI. CDR3 sequence (DNA): TGTGCCAGCAGTTACTTGGCAGGGCGGCAGCCCCAGCATTTT. Translated, it gives CASSYLAGRQPQHF.

This clonotype was recorded a few times. This chain joins TRBV5-6 and TRBJ1-1, with D possibly being TRBD1 (6 bases). Germline V CDR1 and CDR2: SGHDT, YYEEEE. The CDR3 sequence is 15 residues long. V was clipped by 3 bases and J by 2 bases, with 14 bases between them. CDR3 DNA: TGTGCCAGCAGCTACCCCCCGGGACAAAACACTGAAGCTTTCTTT. This sequence encodes CASSYPPGQNTEAFF.

Of note for this clonotype: Germline and junction disagree at one end, which may indicate a read error. The rearrangement uses TRBV11-2 and TRBJ2-3; 8 positions match TRBD2. This CDR3 is built from 15 residues. Germline V gene data show CDR1 as SGHAT and CDR2 as FQNNGV. The CDR3 DNA sequence: TGTGCCACCAGCCCCCGGCGGGGGGCAACAGATACGCAGTATTTT. It specifies CATSPRRGATDTQYF.

This clonotype was picked up many times. J is TRBJ2-3 and V is TRBV20-1; 12 bases agree with TRBD2. Germline CDR1 is DFQATT and CDR2 is SNEGSKA (reference sequence). J was trimmed by 1 base and V by 4 bases; bases with no gene match: 0. This CDR3 is built from 14 residues. CDR3 bases: TGCAGTGCTACTAGCGGGGGGGGCACAGATACGCAGTATTTT. Translated: CSATSGGGTDTQYF.

CDR3 region: CASTRRASGDGEQFF. The CDR3 DNA sequence: TGTGCCAGCACCAGAAGGGCTAGCGGGGACGGTGAGCAGTTCTTC. The gene calls are TRBV2 and TRBJ2-1, with TRBD2 matching over 9 bases. This CDR3 has 15 amino acids. V dropped 7 bases and J dropped 9; count of bases not matched to a gene: 13. Germline V gene data show CDR1 as SNHLY and CDR2 as FYNNEI.

This clonotype was seen ten or more times. The chain is built from TRBV6-2 or TRBV6-3 and TRBJ2-7; D is ambiguous. This CDR3 has 16 residues. Per germline, CDR1 MNHEY and CDR2 SVGEGT. The ends were cut back, 0 bases at V and 6 bases at J, with 18 bases in the middle. CDR3 bases: TGTGCCAGCAGTTACTCGGCCAGGACCCTTCCTGGCGAGCAGTACTTC. This sequence encodes CASSYSARTLPGEQYF.

This rearrangement joins TRBV6-1 to TRBJ2-1; 14 positions agree with TRBD2. J gave up 3 bases and V 5 bases, and 6 bases lay outside the gene matches. CDR1 MNHNS and CDR2 SASEGT come from the germline V gene. CDR3 length: 17 amino acids. The CDR3: CASSRLAGGVNYNEQFF. The CDR3 DNA is TGTGCCAGCAGTCGACTAGCGGGAGGGGTTAACTACAATGAGCAGTTCTTC.

This clonotype appeared a few times. J is TRBJ1-5 and V is TRBV7-2; D gene uncertain. CDR1 SGHTA and CDR2 FQGNSA come from the germline V gene. The CDR3 runs to 12 residues. V lost 1 base, J lost 11 bases, and 9 bases lay in between. CDR3 region: CTSSLGGLAQHF. The CDR3, as DNA: TGTACCAGCAGCTTAGGAGGGCTCGCCCAGCATTTT.

On this clonotype: This may stem from a read error, because a much larger clone lies one nucleotide away. The chain couples TRBV3-1 to TRBJ2-7; maybe TRBD2 (5 bases). The CDR3 has 12 residues. Per the germline V gene, CDR1 is LGHDT and CDR2 is YNNKEL (reference sequence). This CDR3 reads CVSSQETGMQYF. DNA for the CDR3: TGTGTCAGCAGCCAAGAAACCGGGATGCAGTACTTC.

This clonotype was observed a few times. V is TRBV5-5 and J is TRBJ1-1, with D tentatively TRBD1 (5 bases). This CDR3 is built from 16 residues. Trimming took off 4 bases at V and 4 bases at J, with 20 bases between the two ends. The germline gives CDR1 SGHKS, CDR2 YYEKEE (reference sequence). This CDR3 is CASSLDLGGSGTEAFF. The DNA of the CDR3 is TGTGCCAGCAGCCTGGATTTGGGGGGGTCAGGCACTGAAGCTTTCTTT.

This clonotype was counted at least ten times. The chain combines TRBV28 with TRBJ2-3; a weak D match, TRBD2 (6 bases). Between the trimmed V and J ends, which lost 8 bases and 0 bases, there was a span of 12 bases. Germline V gene sequence: CDR1 MDHEN, CDR2 SYDVKM. The CDR3 is 14 residues long. In DNA form, the CDR3 reads TGTGCCAGCCTACCCGCGGGGAGCACAGATACGCAGTATTTT. Protein product: CASLPAGSTDTQYF.

The rearrangement uses TRBV10-3 and TRBJ1-1, with D uncertain. V lost 7 bases and J 4 bases, leaving 16 bases between the germline ends. Germline CDR1 is ENHRY and CDR2 is SYGVKD. The CDR3 sequence is 14 residues long. The CDR3 DNA reads TGTGCCATCACCAGGACCGCATTGGGCACTGAAGCTTTCTTT. Encoded protein: CAITRTALGTEAFF.

For this clonotype: This could be a read error, since a much larger clone is one nucleotide away. V gene TRBV11-3 combines with J gene TRBJ2-1; D might be TRBD1 or TRBD2, each matching 5 bases. The CDR3 totals 15 residues. Germline V lookup: CDR1 SGHNT, CDR2 YENEEA. Trimming pared 5 bases from V and 6 bases from J, leaving 17 bases between. The CDR3 is CASSLRDARRNEQFF. In DNA, the CDR3 is TGTGCCAGCAGCCTCCGGGACGCCCGACGCAATGAGCAGTTCTTC.

This clonotype was counted many times. The chain combines TRBV18 with TRBJ2-1; the D gene is possibly TRBD2 (6 bases). The germline V gene encodes CDR1 KGHSH and CDR2 LQKENI. Deletions cut 2 bases from V and 9 bases from J, with 14 bases between. The CDR3 covers 14 residues. The DNA for the CDR3 is TGTGCCAGCTCACCATTACGGGAGAATGCTGAGCAGTTCTTC. Translating gives CASSPLRENAEQFF.

This clonotype was counted between two and nine times. The genes are TRBV6-1 and TRBJ2-7; D remains unclear. The CDR3 is 11 residues long. Trimming pared 11 bases from V and 3 bases from J, leaving 11 bases between. The germline CDR1 and CDR2 sequences are MNHNS and SASEGT. The CDR3 nucleotides are TGTGCCGTGCGACGCGGCTACGAGCAGTACTTC. It translates to CAVRRGYEQYF.

This clonotype appeared a few times. The genes are TRBV14 and TRBJ1-1, with D unresolved. V was pared by 7 bases and J by 0 bases, with 12 bases between. This CDR3 region has 14 residues. Germline CDR1 SGHDN, CDR2 FVKESK. CDR3 bases: TGTGCCAGCACCCCCCCGACGGTGAACACTGAAGCTTTCTTT. Amino acid sequence: CASTPPTVNTEAFF.

This clonotype was recorded a few times. A read error may explain this, as a much larger clone is one base away. V and J are TRBV28 and TRBJ1-5; 8 bases match TRBD1. Germline trimming cut 7 bases from V and 6 bases from J; bases unmatched to any gene: 14. The CDR3 runs to 16 residues. Germline V gene data show CDR1 as MDHEN and CDR2 as SYDVKM. The CDR3 is CASKHAKDRAGQPQHF. CDR3 nucleotide sequence: TGTGCCAGCAAACACGCGAAGGACAGGGCGGGTCAGCCCCAGCATTTT. Together with reference TRBV28 and TRBJ1-5, the CDR3 gives the full variable domain: DVKVTQSSRYLVKRTGEKVFLECVQDMDHENMFWYRQDPGLGLRLIYFSYDVKMKEKGDIPEGYSVSREKKERFSLILESASTNQTSMYLCASKHAKDRAGQPQHFGDGTRLSIL.

This clonotype was recorded only once. V is TRBV6-2 or TRBV6-3 and J is TRBJ2-3; D unclear. Trimming took off 6 bases at V and 5 bases at J, with 15 bases between the two ends. CDR1 and CDR2 from the germline V gene are MNHEY and SVGEGT. The CDR3 spans 14 residues. DNA of the CDR3: TGTGCCAGCAGAGACGCAAGTGGCGGAGATACGCAGTATTTT. Translated: CASRDASGGDTQYF.

This clonotype came up many times. This chain uses TRBV11-2 with TRBJ2-7; 7 bases map to TRBD1. Germline V gene sequence: CDR1 SGHAT, CDR2 FQNNGV. V shed 6 bases and J 0 bases; nucleotides not matched to a gene: 5. The CDR3 contains 14 residues. CDR3 loop: CASRGTEHSYEQYF. The CDR3 DNA reads as TGTGCCAGCAGGGGGACAGAGCACTCCTACGAGCAGTACTTC.

About this clonotype itself: Relative to the germline gene, one junction end is altered; a read error may explain this. The chain joins TRBV5-1 to TRBJ1-2; no clear D gene. CDR1 and CDR2 (germline): SGHRS, YFSETQ. The CDR3 consists of 16 residues. The DNA of the CDR3 is TGCGCCAGCAGCTTTGGTTGGGGTGGATCTCCTAGCGGCTACGCCTTC. Translation gives CASSFGWGGSPSGYAF.

With respect to this clonotype: This may stem from a read error, because a much larger clone lies one nucleotide away. Because it lacks the conserved phenylalanine or tryptophan at the end, this CDR3 is likely a read error. This chain joins TRBV11-2 and TRBJ2-7; D possibly uses TRBD1 or TRBD2 (7 bases each). The CDR3 is 15 amino acids. V dropped 1 base and J dropped 4 bases, with 14 bases sitting between them. Per germline, CDR1 SGHAT and CDR2 FQNNGV. The CDR3 bases are TGTGCCAGCAGCTTAGCAGGGGGGGGAGGATACGAGCAGTACCTC. Protein: CASSLAGGGGYEQYL.

This rearrangement joins TRBV6-1 to TRBJ2-3, with D tentatively TRBD2 (7 bases). Trimming cost V 8 bases and J 1 base, with 13 bases left between them. The CDR3 has 14 residues. Germline CDR1 MNHNS, CDR2 SASEGT. CDR3 nucleotides: TGTGCCAGCTGGAGGGGGGGCCGCACAGATACGCAGTATTTT. It yields the protein CASWRGGRTDTQYF.